The 22 T cell receptor beta chains given below trace back to one sample, sequenced in a study of T cell repertoires in cytomegalovirus infection. No antigen is known for these receptors. Each CDR3 protein is one row after TCRdb ran MiXCR on the reads. The table includes approximately 990,000 distinct CDR3 sequences, 31% detected once. This sample comprised cultured CD8+ T cells from PBMCs, obtained from culture after CMV antigen stimulation. The receptors come from a human donor in good health (CMV status not recorded). Some clones in this sample may be carry-over from other donors' samples.

In this sample, this clonotype turned up a few times. This chain uses TRBV7-9 with TRBJ1-1; D perhaps matches TRBD1 (5 bases). CDR3 length equals 14 residues. The V end lost 5 bases, the J end lost 6 bases, and 16 bases lay between the germline ends. CDR1 and CDR2 from the germline V gene are SEHNR and FQNEAQ (reference sequence). CDR3 protein: CASSRDPGGPEAFF. The CDR3, as DNA: TGTGCCAGCAGCCGGGACCCCGGGGGACCTGAAGCTTTCTTT.

This clonotype was counted a few times. V is TRBV5-1 and J is TRBJ1-1, with 12 bases that match TRBD1. Germline loops: CDR1 SGHRS, CDR2 YFSETQ. The CDR3 is made up of 17 amino acids. The ends lost 2 bases at V and 3 bases at J; junction bases unmatched: 8. The CDR3 DNA follows: TGCGCCAGCAGCTTTGGGACAGGGGGCGTTCGGGACACTGAAGCTTTCTTT. The encoded protein is CASSFGTGGVRDTEAFF.

This clonotype has only a few counts. The V and J genes are TRBV12-3 or TRBV12-4 and TRBJ1-6, with TRBD1 identical over 7 bases. The CDR3 totals 15 residues. Trimming took 4 bases from V and 3 from J; bases not matched to a gene: 3. The DNA of the CDR3 is TGTGCCAGCAGTTCGGGACAGAGCTATAATTCACCCCTCCACTTT. It codes for CASSSGQSYNSPLHF.

This clonotype was seen a few times. V usage is TRBV7-9 and J usage is TRBJ2-5, with D possibly matching TRBD2 (6 bases). V dropped 8 bases and J dropped 2 bases, with 12 bases sitting between them. Germline assignment: CDR1 SEHNR and CDR2 FQNEAQ (reference sequence). The CDR3 contains 13 residues. In nucleotides, the CDR3 is TGTGCCAGCCACACTGGGGGGCAAGAGACCCAGTACTTC. Translation: CASHTGGQETQYF.

This chain uses TRBV7-2 with TRBJ1-3; D gene unclear. The CDR3 covers 12 residues. The germline gives CDR1 SGHTA, CDR2 FQGNSA. Trimming shortened V by 9 bases and J by 0 bases, and 6 bases separated the two germline ends. The CDR3 reads CASLGSGNTIYF. The DNA for the CDR3 is TGTGCCAGTCTGGGCTCTGGAAACACCATATATTTT.

Many counts were recorded for this clonotype. The genes are TRBV7-8 and TRBJ1-5, with 7 bases identical to TRBD1. This CDR3 has 16 residues. J lost 0 bases, V lost 4 bases, and 6 bases had no gene match. Per the germline V gene, CDR1 is SGHVS and CDR2 is FQNEAQ. Here the CDR3 reads CASSSVDRASNQPQHF. CDR3 coding DNA: TGTGCCAGCAGCTCCGTTGACAGGGCTAGCAATCAGCCCCAGCATTTT.

The V call is TRBV7-6, the J call TRBJ2-2, with D possibly called TRBD1 or TRBD2 (5 bases each). CDR1 is SGHVS, CDR2 FNYEAQ, per germline. The germline V and J ends were trimmed by 10 bases and 6 bases, with 24 bases remaining between them. The CDR3 sequence is 16 residues long. CDR3 sequence (DNA): TGTGCCACCCCGGATCGGGGCCAATACGTTCCCGGGGAGCTGTTTTTT. It codes for CATPDRGQYVPGELFF.

The sample holds many counts of this clonotype. The rearrangement uses TRBV7-8 and TRBJ2-6; TRBD1 aligns across 9 bases. Trimming at V came to 5 bases and at J to 0 bases, leaving 8 bases not matched to a gene. This CDR3 is 18 amino acids long. CDR1 is SGHVS, CDR2 FQNEAQ, per germline. The CDR3 DNA reads TGTGCCAGCAGCCCCAACAGGGGGCCTAACTCTGGGGCCAACGTCCTGACTTTC. Encoded protein: CASSPNRGPNSGANVLTF.

This clonotype was observed a few times. The rearrangement links TRBV6-2 or TRBV6-3 to TRBJ1-2, with D possibly TRBD1 on 5 matching bases. CDR3 length: 15 amino acids. Trimming stripped 1 base from V and 2 bases from J, with 11 bases between. Germline-derived CDR1 and CDR2 are MNHEY and SVGEGT. The CDR3 loop is CASSYFSGTNYGYTF. In DNA form, the CDR3 reads TGTGCCAGCAGTTACTTTTCAGGGACGAACTATGGCTACACCTTC.

The rearrangement uses TRBV10-3 and TRBJ2-7; 7 bases agree with TRBD2. The V gene's germline CDR1 is ENHRY and CDR2 SYGVKD. Unmatched junction bases numbered 8, after V lost 3 bases and J lost 3 bases. The CDR3 length is 15 residues. CDR3 protein: CAISEWAGDHYEQYV. CDR3 nucleotides: TGTGCCATCAGTGAATGGGCGGGGGACCACTACGAGCAGTACGTC.

In this sample, this clonotype turned up many times. The V gene is TRBV6-5, the J gene TRBJ1-2; a possible D gene is TRBD1 (5 bases). Germline values: CDR1 MNHEY, CDR2 SVGAGI. Trimming left V 0 bases short and J 0 bases short, with 8 bases between. This CDR3 spans 15 amino acids. CDR3 DNA sequence: TGTGCCAGCAGTTACTCCGCAGGGTCTAACTATGGCTACACCTTC. This sequence encodes CASSYSAGSNYGYTF.

This clonotype showed up just a few times. V gene TRBV28 combines with J gene TRBJ2-5; D remains ambiguous. Trimming removed 4 bases at V and 2 bases at J, with 20 bases between. This CDR3 spans 17 amino acids. From germline, CDR1 is MDHEN and CDR2 SYDVKM. CDR3 bases: TGTGCCAGCAGTTCTCCCCCCTGGCGGAACTTTCAAGAGACCCAGTACTTC. It encodes CASSSPPWRNFQETQYF.

Remarks on this clonotype: A much larger clone sits a single nucleotide away, making a read error possible. The gene calls are TRBV6-2 or TRBV6-3 and TRBJ1-6, with 7 bases matching TRBD1. Germline values: CDR1 MNHEY, CDR2 SVGEGT. V was pared by 10 bases and J by 8 bases, with 14 bases of the junction left unmatched. There are 15 residues in the CDR3. This CDR3 is CANKIRRDSYSPLHF. CDR3 nucleotides: TGTGCCAACAAAATTCGTCGGGACAGCTATTCACCCCTCCACTTT.

The chain links TRBV28 to TRBJ1-1; D unclear. V was pared by 1 base and J by 5 bases, with 8 bases between. Looked up from germline, CDR1 is MDHEN and CDR2 is SYDVKM. CDR3 length equals 13 residues. The CDR3 DNA reads TGTGCCAGCAGTTTATTAATGCAGACTGAAGCTTTCTTT. Its protein is CASSLLMQTEAFF.

The chain carries TRBV5-1 and TRBJ1-1; D is unclear. Germline loops: CDR1 SGHRS, CDR2 YFSETQ. This CDR3 spans 14 amino acids. Trimming pared 0 bases from V and 7 bases from J, leaving 13 bases between. The CDR3 sequence: CASSLDGLRVEAFF. The CDR3 bases are TGCGCCAGCAGCTTGGATGGACTACGGGTTGAAGCTTTCTTT.

In this sample, this clonotype turned up many times. The rearrangement links TRBV7-3 to TRBJ1-1, with TRBD1 as a possible D gene (5 bases). CDR3 length: 15 amino acids. The V gene lost 5 bases and the J gene lost 0 bases, with 13 bases spanning the gap. Germline CDR1 reads SGHTA; CDR2 reads FQGTGA. The CDR3: CASSPSTDLNTEAFF. DNA of the CDR3: TGTGCCAGCAGCCCTTCGACAGACTTGAACACTGAAGCTTTCTTT.

There are a few counts of this clonotype. The chain has TRBV5-4 and TRBJ1-1, with 7 bases that match TRBD1. The CDR3 has 14 amino acids. After removal of 5 bases from V and 6 bases from J, the junction contained 10 bases not matched to a gene. Germline assignment: CDR1 SGHNT and CDR2 YYREEE (reference sequence). The CDR3 loop reads CASSNRGWLSEAFF. CDR3 sequence (DNA): TGTGCCAGCAGTAACAGGGGTTGGTTATCTGAAGCTTTCTTT.

In this sample, this clonotype turned up once. A much larger clonotype is one base distant, so this may be a read error. The chain recombines TRBV6-1 with TRBJ2-5, with D hard to call. The CDR3 consists of 15 residues. From germline, CDR1 is MNHNS and CDR2 SASEGT. CDR3 sequence: CANSESTVGQETQYF. The DNA for the CDR3 is TGTGCCAACAGTGAAAGTACCGTCGGGCAAGAGACCCAGTACTTC.

This clonotype was recorded only once. A much larger clone differs from this one at a single base, so this may be a read error. V is TRBV19 and J is TRBJ2-7; the match to TRBD2 covers 10 bases. The J segment lost 3 bases and the V segment lost 5 bases, leaving 4 bases of the junction unmatched. Germline V gives CDR1 LNHDA, CDR2 SQIVND (reference sequence). This CDR3 contains 14 residues. This CDR3 reads CASSAGLADYEQYF. The CDR3 region has the DNA TGTGCCAGTAGTGCCGGACTAGCGGACTACGAGCAGTACTTC.

This clonotype has ten or more counts. This chain links TRBV7-9 with TRBJ1-1, with TRBD1 as a possible D gene (5 bases). This CDR3 is 15 amino acids long. Germline CDR1 and CDR2: SEHNR and FQNEAQ (reference sequence). V gave up 5 bases and J gave up 3 bases, with 16 bases separating them. The CDR3 nucleotides are TGTGCCAGCAGCATAGACGCAGGGAGAGACACTGAAGCTTTCTTT. Protein sequence: CASSIDAGRDTEAFF. The whole variable domain, filled in from reference TRBV7-9 and TRBJ1-1, reads DTGVSQNPRHKITKRGQNVTFRCDPISEHNRLYWYRQTLGQGPEFLTYFQNEAQLEKSRLLSDRFSAERPKGSFSTLEIQRTEQGDSAMYLCASSIDAGRDTEAFFGQGTRLTVV.

The chain joins TRBV24-1 to TRBJ1-6, with D possibly being TRBD1 (6 bases). Germline lookup yields CDR1 KGHDR and CDR2 SFDVKD. This CDR3 is built from 16 residues. V lost 4 bases and J lost 1, with 10 bases in between. The CDR3 region has the DNA TGTGCCACCAGTGACGGACAGCCTTCCTATAATTCACCCCTCCACTTT. This translates into CATSDGQPSYNSPLHF.

The chain couples TRBV19 to TRBJ2-3, with TRBD1 matching over 7 bases. The CDR3 runs 17 residues. Germline lookup yields CDR1 LNHDA and CDR2 SQIVND (reference sequence). V dropped 7 bases and J dropped 4; count of bases not matched to a gene: 17. CDR3 coding DNA: TGTGCCAGTACCCACTCTCCCGACAGGGAACGGTCAGATACGCAGTATTTT. Translation: CASTHSPDRERSDTQYF.